Below are 20 T cell receptor beta chains sequenced from a single sample in a study of shared clonotypes between healthy human individuals. Terminally differentiated effector memory CD45RA+ cells were excluded from the naive CD8 cells, which were CD45RO-negative and positively selected for CCR7. Using immunoSEQ multiplex PCR, the repertoire was profiled, and TCRdb retains in-frame clones only, with some absent. The table lists roughly 570,000 clones, 98% of them singletons. The sequenced sample was naive CD8+ T cells sorted from blood. The source is a man aged 25 to 40 in good health.

The V call is TRBV7-9, the J call TRBJ2-7, with 7 nucleotides matching TRBD2. Trimming removed 3 bases from V and 3 bases from J; junction bases left unmatched: 8. Germline V lookup: CDR1 SEHNR, CDR2 FQNEAQ (reference sequence). The CDR3 sequence is 15 residues long. The CDR3 nucleotides are TGTGCCAGCAGCTTTTCTGGCGGGAGATACTACGAGCAGTACTTC. Translated: CASSFSGGRYYEQYF.

This clone was recorded a few times. V and J are TRBV5-1 and TRBJ2-3; 7 bases fit TRBD2. Germline lookup yields CDR1 SGHRS and CDR2 YFSETQ. V lost 3 bases, J lost 3 bases, and 4 bases stayed unmatched. The CDR3 length is 14 residues. The CDR3 spells CASSSGRSTDTQYF. The CDR3 bases are TGCGCCAGCAGCTCCGGGAGGTCTACAGATACGCAGTATTTT. Full variable domain (outside the CDR3, taken from reference TRBV5-1 and TRBJ2-3): KAGVTQTPRYLIKTRGQQVTLSCSPISGHRSVSWYQQTPGQGLQFLFEYFSETQRNKGNFPGRFSGRQFSNSRSEMNVSTLELGDSALYLCASSSGRSTDTQYFGPGTRLTVL.

CDR3 amino acids: CASSQDPQETQYF. CDR3 in DNA: TGCGCCAGCAGCCAAGACCCGCAAGAGACCCAGTACTTC. The chain joins TRBV4-1 to TRBJ2-5; the D is unclear. Looked up from germline, CDR1 is MGHRA and CDR2 is YSYEKL. Trimming stripped 0 bases from V and 2 bases from J, with 4 bases between. The CDR3 loop spans 13 amino acids.

The V gene is TRBV10-3, the J gene TRBJ2-1, with TRBD2 matching over 11 bases. The germline V gene has CDR1 ENHRY and CDR2 SYGVKD. V gave up 6 bases and J gave up 1 base; unmatched junction bases: 17. CDR3 size: 20 residues. This CDR3 reads CAIRSTIAGGPGSSYNEQFF. The CDR3 coding sequence is TGTGCCATCAGATCAACTATAGCGGGAGGGCCAGGGAGTTCCTACAATGAGCAGTTCTTC.

J is TRBJ2-1 and V is TRBV7-3; D not certain. The length of the CDR3 is 16 residues. V gave up 5 bases and J gave up 0 bases, with 14 bases separating them. Germline V lookup: CDR1 SGHTA, CDR2 FQGTGA. As DNA, the CDR3 is TGTGCCAGCAGCCCGGGTCTGGTAAGCTCCTACAATGAGCAGTTCTTC. It yields the protein CASSPGLVSSYNEQFF.

V usage is TRBV27 and J usage is TRBJ2-1; 7 nucleotides match TRBD1. Germline CDR1 is MNHEY and CDR2 is SMNVEV (reference sequence). V gave up 10 bases and J gave up 0 bases; unmatched junction bases: 9. This CDR3 region has 15 residues. The CDR3 protein is CATTHRDSSYNEQFF. CDR3 DNA: TGTGCCACCACCCACCGGGACAGCTCCTACAATGAGCAGTTCTTC.

This clone has only a few counts. The chain carries TRBV7-9 and TRBJ2-2; 8 positions agree with TRBD2. The germline V gene has CDR1 SEHNR and CDR2 FQNEAQ (reference sequence). The V and J ends lost 2 bases and 1 base, in that order; junction bases with no gene match: 0. This CDR3 has 15 residues. This CDR3 reads CASSLSGGNTGELFF. Here the CDR3 DNA reads TGTGCCAGCAGCTTAAGCGGGGGGAACACCGGGGAGCTGTTTTTT.

V is TRBV10-3 and J is TRBJ2-6; 7 positions match TRBD2. The germline gives CDR1 ENHRY, CDR2 SYGVKD. V lost 7 bases, J lost 0 bases, and 6 bases stayed unmatched. This CDR3 is built from 16 residues. The CDR3 reads CAINPGGFSGANVLTF. The CDR3 coding sequence is TGTGCCATCAACCCGGGAGGCTTCTCTGGGGCCAACGTCCTGACTTTC.

The chain is built from TRBV7-9 and TRBJ2-1; TRBD1 matches 9 bases. Unmatched junction bases numbered 8, after V lost 5 bases and J lost 3 bases. There are 16 residues in the CDR3. CDR1 is SEHNR, CDR2 FQNEAQ, per germline (reference sequence). CDR3 residues: CASSGTGTGIYNEQFF. The CDR3 DNA is TGTGCCAGCAGCGGAACCGGGACAGGGATCTACAATGAGCAGTTCTTC.

CDR3 sequence reads: CASSAEKWAGELFF. CDR3 in DNA: TGTGCCAGCAGCGCGGAAAAATGGGCCGGGGAGCTGTTTTTT. The chain combines TRBV7-9 with TRBJ2-2; no clear D. V was clipped by 5 bases and J by 6 bases, with 13 bases between them. The CDR3 is 14 amino acids. Germline lookup yields CDR1 SEHNR and CDR2 FQNEAQ (reference sequence). Drawing the rest from reference TRBV7-9 and TRBJ2-2, the complete variable domain is DTGVSQNPRHKITKRGQNVTFRCDPISEHNRLYWYRQTLGQGPEFLTYFQNEAQLEKSRLLSDRFSAERPKGSFSTLEIQRTEQGDSAMYLCASSAEKWAGELFFGEGSRLTVL.

The chain carries TRBV10-2 and TRBJ2-7; D not certain. V was shortened by 6 bases and J by 2 bases, with 14 bases between the two germline ends. The CDR3 has 14 amino acids. Germline-derived CDR1 and CDR2 are WSHSY and SAAADI. The CDR3 loop is CASSVGRGTYEQYF. In DNA, the CDR3 is TGCGCCAGCAGCGTCGGCAGAGGAACCTACGAGCAGTACTTC.

The gene calls are TRBV5-6 and TRBJ1-5; 7 bases are shared with TRBD1. Germline values: CDR1 SGHDT, CDR2 YYEEEE. Trimming removed 2 bases from V and 0 bases from J; junction bases left unmatched: 8. The CDR3 covers 17 residues. The CDR3 sequence is CASSFGTADYSNQPQHF. The CDR3, as DNA: TGTGCCAGCAGCTTTGGGACAGCCGATTATAGCAATCAGCCCCAGCATTTT. The whole variable domain, remainder taken from reference TRBV5-6 and TRBJ1-5, is DAGVTQSPTHLIKTRGQQVTLRCSPKSGHDTVSWYQQALGQGPQFIFQYYEEEERQRGNFPDRFSGHQFPNYSSELNVNALLLGDSALYLCASSFGTADYSNQPQHFGDGTRLSIL.

The chain links TRBV9 to TRBJ2-1; 8 nucleotides line up with TRBD2. This CDR3 is 14 amino acids long. CDR1 is SGDLS, CDR2 YYNGEE, per germline. V lost 4 bases, J lost 8 bases, and 8 bases stayed unmatched. CDR3 residues: CASSITGLVDEQFF. CDR3 nucleotide sequence: TGTGCCAGCAGCATAACGGGACTAGTTGATGAGCAGTTCTTC. Full variable domain (rest looked up from reference TRBV9 and TRBJ2-1): DSGVTQTPKHLITATGQRVTLRCSPRSGDLSVYWYQQSLDQGLQFLIQYYNGEERAKGNILERFSAQQFPDLHSELNLSSLELGDSALYFCASSITGLVDEQFFGPGTRLTVL.

This chain uses TRBV2 with TRBJ2-7; 8 bases are a match to TRBD2. Trimming removed 8 bases from V and 4 bases from J; junction bases left unmatched: 16. Germline lookup yields CDR1 SNHLY and CDR2 FYNNEI. This CDR3 has 16 residues. CDR3 sequence reads: CASLDSRSGSGYEQYF. The CDR3, as DNA: TGTGCCAGCCTAGACAGCCGCAGCGGGAGTGGTTACGAGCAGTACTTC.

The count of this clone is one. V gene TRBV7-9 combines with J gene TRBJ2-1; D remains ambiguous. The CDR3 sequence is 12 residues long. Germline V lookup: CDR1 SEHNR, CDR2 FQNEAQ (reference sequence). V was trimmed by 4 bases and J by 5 bases, leaving 6 bases between them. CDR3 bases: TGTGCCAGCAGCTGGGTAAACAATGAGCAGTTCTTC. This encodes CASSWVNNEQFF.

This chain uses TRBV7-9 with TRBJ2-3, with 8 positions matching TRBD1. Germline V gene sequence: CDR1 SEHNR, CDR2 FQNEAQ (reference sequence). The length of the CDR3 is 16 residues. The V gene end was trimmed by 0 bases and the J gene end by 4 bases; junction bases not matched to a gene: 6. The CDR3 sequence is CASSLARQGAADTQYF. As DNA, the CDR3 is TGTGCCAGCAGCTTAGCGCGGCAGGGGGCGGCAGATACGCAGTATTTT.

This chain links TRBV7-2 with TRBJ1-4, with D possibly matching TRBD1 (5 bases). Per the germline V gene, CDR1 is SGHTA and CDR2 is FQGNSA. This CDR3 is built from 15 residues. V was shortened by 6 bases and J by 4 bases, with 15 bases between the two germline ends. As DNA, the CDR3 is TGTGCCAGCAGTACCTCTCGGGACCATAATGAAAAACTGTTTTTT. This encodes CASSTSRDHNEKLFF.

Regarding this clone: The sample has other DNA sequences that encode this CDR3 too. V and J are TRBV9 and TRBJ2-7, with D possibly TRBD1 on 6 matching bases. The CDR3 sequence is 15 residues long. Per germline, CDR1 SGDLS and CDR2 YYNGEE. Between the trimmed V and J ends, which lost 0 bases and 1 base, there was a span of 11 bases. In nucleotides, the CDR3 is TGTGCCAGCAGCGTAGGACAGGTTAGTTCCTACGAGCAGTACTTC. This encodes CASSVGQVSSYEQYF.

The chain carries TRBV15 and TRBJ1-1, with 10 bases aligning to TRBD1. Trimming cost V 1 base and J 5 bases; bases outside gene matches: 4. In germline, CDR1 is LNHNV, CDR2 YYDKDF (reference sequence). The CDR3 runs to 15 residues. The CDR3 DNA reads TGTGCCACCAGCAGAGTAGGGACAGGGGTTACTGAAGCTTTCTTT. This codes for CATSRVGTGVTEAFF. The entire variable domain, with the rest obtained from reference TRBV15 and TRBJ1-1, is as follows: DAMVIQNPRYQVTQFGKPVTLSCSQTLNHNVMYWYQQKSSQAPKLLFHYYDKDFNNEADTPDNFQSRRPNTSFCFLDIRSPGLGDTAMYLCATSRVGTGVTEAFFGQGTRLTVV.

Of note for this clone: Different DNA sequences within this sample yield the same CDR3. The CDR3 sequence is CASSLVLAEYNEQFF. In DNA form, the CDR3 reads TGTGCCAGCAGCTTAGTTCTAGCGGAATACAATGAGCAGTTCTTC. This chain connects TRBV7-9 to TRBJ2-1; 7 bases align to TRBD2. Germline V lookup: CDR1 SEHNR, CDR2 FQNEAQ (reference sequence). Trimming removed 1 base from V and 4 bases from J; junction bases left unmatched: 4. This CDR3 is 15 amino acids long.